Listed here are 23 T cell receptor beta chains from one sample, sequenced in a study of cytomegalovirus exposure and HLA in healthy donors. Using immunoSEQ multiplex PCR, the repertoire was profiled, and TCRdb retains in-frame clones only, with some absent. The sample lists more than 150,000 clones, around four fifths seen once, with over 5.5% in the top ten. Sequenced: PBMCs. These receptors came from a man between 18 and 35 years old in good health and CMV-seropositive.

V is TRBV6-5 and J is TRBJ2-7, with D possibly matching TRBD1 (7 bases). In germline, CDR1 is MNHEY, CDR2 SVGAGI. Trimming removed 11 bases from V and 1 base from J, with 18 bases in between. The CDR3 has 14 amino acids. The CDR3 DNA is TGTGCCGCGGGGCGAGGGGGCGGTTCCTACGAGCAGTACTTC. Its translation: CAAGRGGGSYEQYF.

The rearrangement joins TRBV6-1 to TRBJ1-5; possibly TRBD1 for D (6 bases). V was cut by 4 bases and J by 2 bases, with 12 bases left in between. The V gene's germline CDR1 is MNHNS and CDR2 SASEGT. The CDR3 spans 15 residues. The DNA of the CDR3 is TGTGCCAGCAGTGGATCACGACAGGGCAATCAGCCCCAGCATTTT. Protein: CASSGSRQGNQPQHF.

The chain links TRBV7-9 to TRBJ1-4; D remains ambiguous. The CDR3 runs to 11 residues. V lost 4 bases and J lost 8, with 5 bases in between. Germline values: CDR1 SEHNR, CDR2 FQNEAQ (reference sequence). CDR3 sequence reads: CASSSSEKLFF. The CDR3 DNA follows: TGTGCCAGCAGCTCATCCGAAAAACTGTTTTTT.

The genes are TRBV11-2 and TRBJ1-1, with 10 bases that match TRBD1. Germline CDR1 is SGHAT and CDR2 is FQNNGV. V dropped 1 base and J dropped 3; count of bases not matched to a gene: 2. The CDR3 loop spans 15 amino acids. The chain's CDR3 is CASSLGQGAHTEAFF. The CDR3 nucleotides read TGTGCCAGCAGCTTAGGACAGGGGGCGCACACTGAAGCTTTCTTT.

The V and J genes are TRBV28 and TRBJ2-7; possible D gene TRBD1, 6 bases. Germline V CDR1 and CDR2: MDHEN, SYDVKM. Trimming shortened V by 8 bases and J by 2 bases, and 16 bases separated the two germline ends. The CDR3 has 14 residues. CDR3 in DNA: TGTGCCAGCCGGATGGACAGTATGACCTACGAGCAGTACTTC. Amino acid sequence: CASRMDSMTYEQYF.

The V call is TRBV5-6, the J call TRBJ1-1; D not certain. With 4 bases removed from V and 0 bases from J, the gap between germline ends came to 7 bases. CDR1 and CDR2 from the germline V gene are SGHDT and YYEEEE. The CDR3 has 13 amino acids. CDR3 DNA: TGTGCCAGCAGCCGTCACATGAACACTGAAGCTTTCTTT. Translating gives CASSRHMNTEAFF.

In this sample, this clone turned up many times. The J gene is TRBJ2-1, the V gene TRBV6-1; 7 nucleotides agree with TRBD1. The CDR3 has 16 amino acids. Germline V lookup: CDR1 MNHNS, CDR2 SASEGT. The J segment lost 3 bases and the V segment lost 2 bases, leaving 7 bases of the junction unmatched. This CDR3 is CASSENRGEGYNEQFF. For the CDR3, the DNA is TGTGCCAGCAGTGAAAACAGGGGAGAGGGCTACAATGAGCAGTTCTTC.

This clone was seen a few times. V and J are TRBV5-4 and TRBJ2-7, with 7 positions matching TRBD2. J gave up 3 bases and V 4 bases, and 7 bases lay outside the gene matches. The CDR3 spans 14 residues. The germline gives CDR1 SGHNT, CDR2 YYREEE (reference sequence). This CDR3 reads CASSPGTTYYEQYF. CDR3 bases: TGTGCCAGCAGCCCCGGGACTACCTACTACGAGCAGTACTTC.

J is TRBJ2-6 and V is TRBV10-3, with D perhaps TRBD1 (6 bases). The germline gives CDR1 ENHRY, CDR2 SYGVKD. V gave up 4 bases and J gave up 2 bases, with 9 bases separating them. CDR3 length: 15 residues. The CDR3 DNA follows: TGTGCCATCAGTGTAGGGACAACTGGGGCCAACGTCCTGACTTTC. Protein product: CAISVGTTGANVLTF.

The gene calls are TRBV14 and TRBJ2-1; 11 positions agree with TRBD2. CDR3 length: 15 amino acids. In germline, CDR1 is SGHDN, CDR2 FVKESK. The V gene end was trimmed by 1 base and the J gene end by 8 bases; junction bases not matched to a gene: 4. Here the CDR3 DNA reads TGTGCCAGCAGCCAAGTAGCGGGAGGGCCTCATGAGCAGTTCTTC. This gives the protein CASSQVAGGPHEQFF.

This chain links TRBV28 with TRBJ1-4; 7 positions agree with TRBD1. CDR3 size: 15 residues. The germline CDR1 and CDR2 sequences are MDHEN and SYDVKM. The J segment lost 8 bases and the V segment lost 4 bases, leaving 10 bases of the junction unmatched. The CDR3 spells CASSSYRGSGEKLFF. The DNA for the CDR3 is TGTGCCAGCAGTTCCTACAGGGGAAGTGGCGAAAAACTGTTTTTT.

V gene TRBV9 combines with J gene TRBJ2-2, with 10 bases fitting TRBD2. The CDR3 sequence is 16 residues long. The germline V gene encodes CDR1 SGDLS and CDR2 YYNGEE. V was clipped by 0 bases and J by 4 bases; unmatched bases: 3. The CDR3 loop reads CASSVDLAGVTGELFF. CDR3 DNA: TGTGCCAGCAGCGTAGACCTAGCGGGGGTCACCGGGGAGCTGTTTTTT. Full variable domain (outside the CDR3, taken from reference TRBV9 and TRBJ2-2): DSGVTQTPKHLITATGQRVTLRCSPRSGDLSVYWYQQSLDQGLQFLIQYYNGEERAKGNILERFSAQQFPDLHSELNLSSLELGDSALYFCASSVDLAGVTGELFFGEGSRLTVL.

The gene calls are TRBV5-1 and TRBJ2-2, with TRBD2 identical over 7 bases. Unmatched junction bases numbered 11, after V lost 4 bases and J lost 5 bases. Germline lookup yields CDR1 SGHRS and CDR2 YFSETQ. The CDR3 is made up of 16 amino acids. This CDR3 is CASSPRPGEGTGELFF. Written as DNA, the CDR3 is TGCGCCAGCAGCCCCAGGCCGGGGGAGGGGACCGGGGAGCTGTTTTTT. Together with reference TRBV5-1 and TRBJ2-2, the CDR3 gives the full variable domain: KAGVTQTPRYLIKTRGQQVTLSCSPISGHRSVSWYQQTPGQGLQFLFEYFSETQRNKGNFPGRFSGRQFSNSRSEMNVSTLELGDSALYLCASSPRPGEGTGELFFGEGSRLTVL.

The J gene is TRBJ1-5, the V gene TRBV28; D is ambiguous. Trimming stripped 4 bases from V and 4 bases from J, with 5 bases between. CDR1 is MDHEN, CDR2 SYDVKM, per germline. The CDR3 has 12 residues. The CDR3, as DNA: TGTGCCAGCAGTTCCTTGAATCAGCCCCAGCATTTT. Translating gives CASSSLNQPQHF.

V usage is TRBV27 and J usage is TRBJ1-5; D is unclear. CDR3 size: 14 residues. CDR1 MNHEY and CDR2 SMNVEV come from the germline V gene (reference sequence). V was cut by 6 bases and J by 0 bases, with 9 bases left in between. The CDR3 reads CASSKKLSNQPQHF. The CDR3 DNA follows: TGTGCCAGCAGCAAAAAGCTTAGCAATCAGCCCCAGCATTTT.

This rearrangement joins TRBV6-4 to TRBJ1-2, with a possible D match to TRBD1 (6 bases). This CDR3 comprises 14 residues. Deletions cut 4 bases from V and 1 base from J, with 10 bases between. Germline V gives CDR1 MRHNA, CDR2 SNTAGT. CDR3 sequence: CASSAEQGNYGYTF. CDR3 nucleotides: TGTGCCAGCAGTGCCGAACAGGGTAACTATGGCTACACCTTC.

This chain links TRBV19 with TRBJ1-1, with a weak D call TRBD1 (5 bases). The CDR3 is made up of 12 amino acids. Between the trimmed V and J ends, which lost 6 bases and 4 bases, there was a span of 9 bases. Germline V gives CDR1 LNHDA, CDR2 SQIVND (reference sequence). In DNA form, the CDR3 reads TGTGCCAGTAGCCCGACAGTCACTGAAGCTTTCTTT. The encoded protein is CASSPTVTEAFF.

This sequence joins TRBV9 and TRBJ2-2, with 9 bases aligning to TRBD1. V lost 4 bases to trimming and J lost 6 bases; unmatched junction nucleotides: 16. Germline loops: CDR1 SGDLS, CDR2 YYNGEE. The CDR3 runs 18 residues. The CDR3 DNA sequence: TGTGCCAGCAGCACACCCTCCACCGGACAGGGGAAAGCCGGGGAGCTGTTTTTT. Translating it yields CASSTPSTGQGKAGELFF.

This clone was seen once. V is TRBV4-2 and J is TRBJ2-7; 8 positions agree with TRBD1. The germline CDR1 and CDR2 sequences are LGHNA and YNFKEQ. The CDR3 sequence is 15 residues long. V gave up 4 bases and J gave up 4 bases; unmatched junction bases: 9. CDR3 sequence reads: CASSPTSDRAYEQYF. CDR3 nucleotides: TGTGCCAGCAGCCCGACCTCGGACAGGGCTTACGAGCAGTACTTC.

This clone was seen just once. The genes are TRBV5-1 and TRBJ2-1, with 10 bases identical to TRBD2. This CDR3 region has 17 residues. Germline trimming cut 0 bases from V and 9 bases from J; bases unmatched to any gene: 12. The germline V gene encodes CDR1 SGHRS and CDR2 YFSETQ. In nucleotides, the CDR3 is TGCGCCAGCAGCTTGGGGTCTAGCGGGAGTGCTGGGCCTGAGCAGTTCTTC. Protein sequence: CASSLGSSGSAGPEQFF.

V usage is TRBV30 and J usage is TRBJ1-3, with D possibly TRBD1 on 6 matching bases. The length of the CDR3 is 16 residues. Germline V gives CDR1 GTSNPN, CDR2 SVGIG (reference sequence). V lost 2 bases, J lost 2 bases, and 16 bases lay in between. The CDR3: CAWSLYSGTPGNTIYF. The CDR3 DNA reads TGTGCCTGGAGTCTCTATTCAGGGACACCTGGAAACACCATATATTTT. Filled out from reference TRBV30 and TRBJ1-3, the complete variable domain reads SQTIHQWPATLVQPVGSPLSLECTVEGTSNPNLYWYRQAAGRGLQLLFYSVGIGQISSEVPQNLSASRPQDRQFILSSKKLLLSDSGFYLCAWSLYSGTPGNTIYFGEGSWLTVV.

The gene calls are TRBV19 and TRBJ2-5; a possible D gene is TRBD1 (5 bases). Per germline, CDR1 LNHDA and CDR2 SQIVND (reference sequence). There are 14 residues in the CDR3. V lost 5 bases and J 4 bases, leaving 14 bases between the germline ends. The CDR3 DNA reads TGTGCCAGTAGTGCCCCAGGGTTGGGAGAGACCCAGTACTTC. This codes for CASSAPGLGETQYF.

This chain links TRBV9 with TRBJ2-7; 10 bases match TRBD1. The V gene's germline CDR1 is SGDLS and CDR2 YYNGEE. V lost 6 bases to trimming and J lost 4 bases; unmatched junction nucleotides: 7. CDR3 length equals 14 residues. CDR3 DNA: TGTGCCAGCACTCTGGGGACAGGGGATTACGAGCAGTACTTC. Protein product: CASTLGTGDYEQYF. Drawing the rest from reference TRBV9 and TRBJ2-7, the complete variable domain is DSGVTQTPKHLITATGQRVTLRCSPRSGDLSVYWYQQSLDQGLQFLIQYYNGEERAKGNILERFSAQQFPDLHSELNLSSLELGDSALYFCASTLGTGDYEQYFGPGTRLTVT.